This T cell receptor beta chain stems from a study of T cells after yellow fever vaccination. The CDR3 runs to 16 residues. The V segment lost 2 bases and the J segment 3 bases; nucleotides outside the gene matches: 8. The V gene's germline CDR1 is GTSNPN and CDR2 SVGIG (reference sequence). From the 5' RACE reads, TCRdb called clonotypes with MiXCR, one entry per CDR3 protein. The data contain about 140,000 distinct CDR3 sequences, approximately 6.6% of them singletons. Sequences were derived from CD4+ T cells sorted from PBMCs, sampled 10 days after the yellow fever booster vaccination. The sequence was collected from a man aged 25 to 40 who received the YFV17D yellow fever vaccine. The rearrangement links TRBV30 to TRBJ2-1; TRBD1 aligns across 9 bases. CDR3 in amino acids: CAWSTSADRGYNEQFF. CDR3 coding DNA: TGTGCCTGGAGTACCTCAGCGGACAGGGGCTACAATGAGCAGTTCTTC.